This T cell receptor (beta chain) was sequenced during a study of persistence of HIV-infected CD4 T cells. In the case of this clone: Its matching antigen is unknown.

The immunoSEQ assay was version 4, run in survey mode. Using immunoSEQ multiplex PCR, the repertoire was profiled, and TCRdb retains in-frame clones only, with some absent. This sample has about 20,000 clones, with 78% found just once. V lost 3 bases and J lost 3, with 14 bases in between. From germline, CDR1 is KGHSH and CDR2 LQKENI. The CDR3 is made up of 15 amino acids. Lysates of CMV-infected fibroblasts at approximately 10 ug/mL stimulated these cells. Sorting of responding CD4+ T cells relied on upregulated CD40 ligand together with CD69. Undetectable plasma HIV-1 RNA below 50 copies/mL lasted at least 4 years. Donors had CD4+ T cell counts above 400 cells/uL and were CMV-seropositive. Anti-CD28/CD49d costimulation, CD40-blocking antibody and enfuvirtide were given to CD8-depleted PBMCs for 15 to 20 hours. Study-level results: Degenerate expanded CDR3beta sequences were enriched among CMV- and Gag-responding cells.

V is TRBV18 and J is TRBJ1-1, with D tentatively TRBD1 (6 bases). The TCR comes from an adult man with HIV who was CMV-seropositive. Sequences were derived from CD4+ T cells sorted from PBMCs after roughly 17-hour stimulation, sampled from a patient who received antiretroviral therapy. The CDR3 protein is CASSPVRGADTEAFF. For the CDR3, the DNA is TGTGCCAGCTCACCGGTCCGGGGGGCGGACACTGAAGCTTTCTTT. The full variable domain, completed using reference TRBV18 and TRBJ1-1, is NAGVMQNPRHLVRRRGQEARLRCSPMKGHSHVYWYRQLPEEGLKFMVYLQKENIIDESGMPKERFSAEFPKEGPSILRIQQVVRGDSAAYFCASSPVRGADTEAFFGQGTRLTVV.